Listed below are T cell receptor beta chains from one sample, sequenced in a study of T cell clonotyping in hematopoietic cell transplantation. Generated by immunoSEQ multiplex PCR, the TCRdb table keeps only in-frame clones and is missing some. The sample lists 9,100 or so clones; around nine tenths were seen once. The sequencing used peripheral blood mononuclear cells, collected at the time of graft-versus-host disease after allogeneic stem cell transplant. These receptor sequences come from a male patient aged 55 to 69 who had an allogeneic stem cell transplant from a related donor, so the T cells may come from the graft donor. Some clones in this sample may be carry-over from other donors' samples. The CDR3 runs from the conserved cysteine through the conserved F or W. A D gene is named only where the DNA matches it firmly. Some rows mark clone size as missing; the rest say once, few, many or name a class of expanded clone.

CDR3nt: TGTGCCAGCAGCTTAGGAGGGGGGCAAGTAGAGACCCAGTACTTC
CDR3aa: CASSLGGGQVETQYF
v_gene: TRBV7-2
d_gene: NA
abundance: NA
j_gene: TRBJ2-5

CDR3nt: TGTGCCAGCTCGTCCGACAGGGTTAAAAGCAATCAGCCCCAGCATTTT
CDR3aa: CASSSDRVKSNQPQHF
v_gene: TRBV18
d_gene: TRBD1
abundance: once
j_gene: TRBJ1-5

CDR3nt: TGTGCCAGCAGCCGGGGGGCGGAGCATTCACCCCTCCACTTT
CDR3aa: CASSRGAEHSPLHF
v_gene: TRBV7-9
d_gene: NA
abundance: NA
j_gene: TRBJ1-6

CDR3nt: TGTGCCAGCAGTTACTCGACGGTTGAACTGAATTCACCCCTCCACTTT
CDR3aa: CASSYSTVELNSPLHF
v_gene: TRBV6-5
d_gene: NA
abundance: NA
j_gene: TRBJ1-6

CDR3nt: TGTGCCAGCAGCTTATCGTGGGGGCTGGGAGATACGCAGTATTTT
CDR3aa: CASSLSWGLGDTQYF
v_gene: TRBV11-3
d_gene: NA
abundance: NA
j_gene: TRBJ2-3

CDR3nt: TGTGCCAGTAGTAGCGGGCTTAACACCGGGGAGCTGTTTTTT
CDR3aa: CASSSGLNTGELFF
v_gene: TRBV19
d_gene: NA
abundance: NA
j_gene: TRBJ2-2

CDR3nt: TGTGCCAGCAGCCAACGGCAGGACTATGGCTACACCTTC
CDR3aa: CASSQRQDYGYTF
v_gene: TRBV14
d_gene: NA
abundance: NA
j_gene: TRBJ1-2

CDR3nt: TGTGCCAGCAGCCAAGGGACAGTCACCTACGAGCAGTACTTC
CDR3aa: CASSQGTVTYEQYF
v_gene: TRBV4-2
d_gene: NA
abundance: NA
j_gene: TRBJ2-7

CDR3nt: TGTGCCTGGAGTGTAAAGGCACCTCCCACGAGGGACACCTTC
CDR3aa: CAWSVKAPPTRDTF
v_gene: TRBV30
d_gene: NA
abundance: NA
j_gene: TRBJ1-2

CDR3nt: TGTGCCAGTAGTAATGACAGGACCACTGGAAACACCATATATTTT
CDR3aa: CASSNDRTTGNTIYF
v_gene: TRBV19
d_gene: NA
abundance: NA
j_gene: TRBJ1-3

CDR3nt: TGTGCCGTTCGGGGGGACCATTACGAGCAGTACTTC
CDR3aa: CAVRGDHYEQYF
v_gene: TRBV5-4
d_gene: TRBD2
abundance: NA
j_gene: TRBJ2-7

CDR3nt: TGCGCCAGCAGCTTGGAGAAGGGACTAGCGGGGCAAGAGACCCAGTACTTC
CDR3aa: CASSLEKGLAGQETQYF
v_gene: TRBV5-1
d_gene: TRBD2
abundance: NA
j_gene: TRBJ2-5

CDR3nt: TGTGCCAGCATCGCGAGGGGGGCCAACGTCCTGACTTTC
CDR3aa: CASIARGANVLTF
v_gene: TRBV7-9
d_gene: NA
abundance: NA
j_gene: TRBJ2-6

CDR3nt: TGTGCCAGCAGCTTAGAGTCTAGCGGGGAGAGCACAGATACGCAGTATTTT
CDR3aa: CASSLESSGESTDTQYF
v_gene: TRBV11-3
d_gene: TRBD2
abundance: NA
j_gene: TRBJ2-3

CDR3nt: TGTGCCAGCCGGGGGGGGGCCGCAACTAATGAAAAACTGTTTTTT
CDR3aa: CASRGGAATNEKLFF
v_gene: TRBV6-1
d_gene: NA
abundance: NA
j_gene: TRBJ1-4

CDR3nt: TGTGCCAGCAGCTCACACCTTCTCATAACCTCTGGGGCCAACGTCCTGACTTTC
CDR3aa: CASSSHLLITSGANVLTF
v_gene: TRBV11-2
d_gene: NA
abundance: NA
j_gene: TRBJ2-6

CDR3nt: TGTGCCAGCAGCTTATCTAGGGGGAACACTGAAGCTTTCTTT
CDR3aa: CASSLSRGNTEAFF
v_gene: TRBV11-3
d_gene: NA
abundance: NA
j_gene: TRBJ1-1

CDR3nt: TGTGCCAGCAGCTTGGGTACCGGGGGGTCGAACACTGAAGCTTTCTTT
CDR3aa: CASSLGTGGSNTEAFF
v_gene: TRBV7-9
d_gene: NA
abundance: once
j_gene: TRBJ1-1

CDR3nt: TGTGCCAGCAGTTCAGGACCCACTGAAGCTTTCTTT
CDR3aa: CASSSGPTEAFF
v_gene: TRBV28
d_gene: NA
abundance: NA
j_gene: TRBJ1-1

CDR3nt: TGTGCCAGCAGCTTATACGGGCTAGGGGGGGAGACCCAGTACTTC
CDR3aa: CASSLYGLGGETQYF
v_gene: TRBV7-3
d_gene: NA
abundance: NA
j_gene: TRBJ2-5

CDR3nt: TGTGCCAGCAGCACAAAAGGACAGTCCCACTCCTACGAGCAGTACTTC
CDR3aa: CASSTKGQSHSYEQYF
v_gene: TRBV7-9
d_gene: NA
abundance: NA
j_gene: TRBJ2-7

CDR3nt: TGTGCCAGTAGTAGTACAGAGCTCTCTCGAAACACCATATATTTT
CDR3aa: CASSSTELSRNTIYF
v_gene: TRBV19
d_gene: NA
abundance: once
j_gene: TRBJ1-3

CDR3nt: TGTGCCAGCAGTGGGGCAGCCTACGAGCAGTACTTC
CDR3aa: CASSGAAYEQYF
v_gene: TRBV2
d_gene: NA
abundance: NA
j_gene: TRBJ2-7

CDR3nt: TGTGCCACCAGCAGGGTGGGTAGCGGGGGGCGTAATACGCAGTATTTT
CDR3aa: CATSRVGSGGRNTQYF
v_gene: TRBV15
d_gene: TRBD2
abundance: NA
j_gene: TRBJ2-3

CDR3nt: TGTGCCAGCAGCGTAGGGTCTAACTATGGCTACACCTTC
CDR3aa: CASSVGSNYGYTF
v_gene: TRBV9
d_gene: NA
abundance: NA
j_gene: TRBJ1-2

CDR3nt: TGTGCCAGCAGTGAAGTTCCTCGCACCGGGGAGCTGTTTTTT
CDR3aa: CASSEVPRTGELFF
v_gene: TRBV2
d_gene: NA
abundance: NA
j_gene: TRBJ2-2

CDR3nt: TGCGCCAGCAGCCTCCCGGGACAGGGAGGGTGGGAGACCCAGTACTTC
CDR3aa: CASSLPGQGGWETQYF
v_gene: TRBV4-1
d_gene: TRBD1
abundance: NA
j_gene: TRBJ2-5

CDR3nt: TGTGCCAGCAGTGTGGACAGTGCCGGGGGTTCCAGTCCGTTCTTC
CDR3aa: CASSVDSAGGSSPFF
v_gene: TRBV2
d_gene: NA
abundance: NA
j_gene: TRBJ2-1

CDR3nt: TGTGCCAGCAGCCTGGACACCACCCCCTATAGCAATCAGCCCCAGCATTTT
CDR3aa: CASSLDTTPYSNQPQHF
v_gene: TRBV5-5
d_gene: NA
abundance: NA
j_gene: TRBJ1-5

CDR3nt: TGTGCCAGCAGTTTATCTGGACAGGGGATCTATGGCTACACCTTC
CDR3aa: CASSLSGQGIYGYTF
v_gene: TRBV27
d_gene: TRBD1
abundance: NA
j_gene: TRBJ1-2

CDR3nt: TGTGCCAGCAGCCTATCCCCAGGGGACGGCTACACCTTC
CDR3aa: CASSLSPGDGYTF
v_gene: TRBV9
d_gene: NA
abundance: NA
j_gene: TRBJ1-2

CDR3nt: TGTGCCAGTAGTCCCCCCGGCCCAGCGGAGACCCAGTACTTC
CDR3aa: CASSPPGPAETQYF
v_gene: TRBV19
d_gene: NA
abundance: few
j_gene: TRBJ2-5

CDR3nt: TGTGCCAGTAGTATAGCCGGTCTGGGAGGGACCACTAATGAAAAACTGTTTTTT
CDR3aa: CASSIAGLGGTTNEKLFF
v_gene: TRBV19
d_gene: NA
abundance: NA
j_gene: TRBJ1-4

CDR3nt: TGTGCCAGCTCACCACCATTAAAGAACTATGGCTACACCTTC
CDR3aa: CASSPPLKNYGYTF
v_gene: TRBV18
d_gene: NA
abundance: NA
j_gene: TRBJ1-2

CDR3nt: TGCGCCAGCAGCCGGAATAGCGGGGGGGCCTACGAGCAGTACTTC
CDR3aa: CASSRNSGGAYEQYF
v_gene: TRBV4-3
d_gene: TRBD2
abundance: NA
j_gene: TRBJ2-7

CDR3nt: TGTGCCAGTAGTATCGCTCGGCGAGGGGGCGGTCAGCCCCAGCATTTT
CDR3aa: CASSIARRGGGQPQHF
v_gene: TRBV19
d_gene: TRBD1
abundance: NA
j_gene: TRBJ1-5

CDR3nt: TGTGCCAGCAGTGACAATAGGGCTAGCGGGGGTGGGTACCAAGAGACCCAGTACTTC
CDR3aa: CASSDNRASGGGYQETQYF
v_gene: TRBV2
d_gene: TRBD2
abundance: NA
j_gene: TRBJ2-5

CDR3nt: TGTGCCAGCAGGGAGCGGGACACCTCCTACGAGCAGTACTTC
CDR3aa: CASRERDTSYEQYF
v_gene: TRBV28
d_gene: NA
abundance: NA
j_gene: TRBJ2-7

CDR3nt: TGTGCCAGCAGCTCCGGGACAGATAATGAAAAACTGTTTTTT
CDR3aa: CASSSGTDNEKLFF
v_gene: TRBV5-8
d_gene: TRBD1
abundance: NA
j_gene: TRBJ1-4

CDR3nt: TGTGCCAGCACCCCGGCGGGACAGTCCTACTATGGCTACACCTTC
CDR3aa: CASTPAGQSYYGYTF
v_gene: TRBV11-3
d_gene: TRBD1
abundance: once
j_gene: TRBJ1-2

CDR3nt: TGTGCCAGCAGGTCAGGGGAGCTGTTTTTT
CDR3aa: CASRSGELFF
v_gene: TRBV6-1
d_gene: NA
abundance: NA
j_gene: TRBJ2-2

CDR3nt: TGTGCCAGCAGTGAGGGACTCCCGGGGCCCCAGCATTTT
CDR3aa: CASSEGLPGPQHF
v_gene: TRBV27
d_gene: NA
abundance: NA
j_gene: TRBJ1-5

CDR3nt: TGCGCCAGCAGCCAAACCGGAGTGGCAGATACGCAGTATTTT
CDR3aa: CASSQTGVADTQYF
v_gene: TRBV4-1
d_gene: NA
abundance: NA
j_gene: TRBJ2-3

CDR3nt: TGTGCCAGTAGTATGTGGCGGAGCGCGATAGCTAGCGGGGATGACCAAGAGACCCAGTACTTC
CDR3aa: CASSMWRSAIASGDDQETQYF
v_gene: TRBV19
d_gene: TRBD2
abundance: NA
j_gene: TRBJ2-5

CDR3nt: TGTGCCAGCAGCTTAGATTTCAATCAGCCCCAGCATTTT
CDR3aa: CASSLDFNQPQHF
v_gene: TRBV11-3
d_gene: NA
abundance: NA
j_gene: TRBJ1-5

CDR3nt: TGTGCCAGCAGCGTATCCCCGGGGGGGCCATCAGACAATGAGCAGTTCTTC
CDR3aa: CASSVSPGGPSDNEQFF
v_gene: TRBV9
d_gene: TRBD2
abundance: NA
j_gene: TRBJ2-1

CDR3nt: TGTGCCAGCAGCTTGTTTCATGGTGTGGATCAGCCCCAGCATTTT
CDR3aa: CASSLFHGVDQPQHF
v_gene: TRBV5-6
d_gene: NA
abundance: NA
j_gene: TRBJ1-5

CDR3nt: TGTGCCAGCAGCTTAGTCCCCGGCGGGGGGGCCGATACGCAGTATTTT
CDR3aa: CASSLVPGGGADTQYF
v_gene: TRBV7-8
d_gene: TRBD2
abundance: NA
j_gene: TRBJ2-3

CDR3nt: TGCGCCAGCAGCCCCTCAACAGGGGGGGATAATGAGCAGTTCTTC
CDR3aa: CASSPSTGGDNEQFF
v_gene: TRBV5-1
d_gene: NA
abundance: NA
j_gene: TRBJ2-1

CDR3nt: TGTGCCAGCAGCTTTTCTGGGGCCAACGTCCTGACTTTC
CDR3aa: CASSFSGANVLTF
v_gene: TRBV11-2
d_gene: NA
abundance: NA
j_gene: TRBJ2-6

CDR3nt: TGTGCCAGCAGCTTAGATCTCGGGCTTGAAGCTTTCTTT
CDR3aa: CASSLDLGLEAFF
v_gene: TRBV11-2
d_gene: NA
abundance: once
j_gene: TRBJ1-1

CDR3nt: TGCGCCAGCAGCTTGGAGGGGGCAGGCACAGATACGCAGTATTTT
CDR3aa: CASSLEGAGTDTQYF
v_gene: TRBV5-1
d_gene: TRBD1
abundance: NA
j_gene: TRBJ2-3

CDR3nt: TGTGCCAGCAGCTTATTAGGGCTGGGCAATCAGCCCCAGCATTTT
CDR3aa: CASSLLGLGNQPQHF
v_gene: TRBV7-9
d_gene: NA
abundance: NA
j_gene: TRBJ1-5

CDR3nt: TGTGCCAGCAGCGTAGAAGGAGGATCCTCAACTAATGAAAAACTGTTTTTT
CDR3aa: CASSVEGGSSTNEKLFF
v_gene: TRBV9
d_gene: NA
abundance: NA
j_gene: TRBJ1-4